The 18 T cell receptor beta chains reported below all come from one sample, sequenced in a study of OX40 agonist ivuxolimab in advanced cancers. Data came from immunoSEQ multiplex PCR; TCRdb stores just in-frame clones and leaves some out. Counted here are roughly 140,000 clones, approximately 94% occurring once; the ten biggest clones make up about 0.3%. Sequencing was performed on CD4+ or CD8+ T cells sorted from blood, taken in a trial of the OX40 agonist ivuxolimab. All receptors derive from an adult with an advanced solid tumor such as melanoma, head and neck, liver or kidney cancer.

The chain is built from TRBV5-1 and TRBJ2-5; 11 nucleotides align to TRBD1. Trimming at V came to 4 bases and at J to 2 bases, leaving 4 bases not matched to a gene. The CDR3 runs to 15 residues. Germline lookup yields CDR1 SGHRS and CDR2 YFSETQ. CDR3 nucleotide sequence: TGCGCCAGCAGCCCCGGGACAGGGGGTCAAGAGACCCAGTACTTC. Its protein product is CASSPGTGGQETQYF. Full variable domain (outside the CDR3, taken from reference TRBV5-1 and TRBJ2-5): KAGVTQTPRYLIKTRGQQVTLSCSPISGHRSVSWYQQTPGQGLQFLFEYFSETQRNKGNFPGRFSGRQFSNSRSEMNVSTLELGDSALYLCASSPGTGGQETQYFGPGTRLLVL.

The rearrangement uses TRBV5-1 and TRBJ2-3; D unclear. Trimming shortened V by 0 bases and J by 3 bases, and 8 bases separated the two germline ends. Germline CDR1 and CDR2: SGHRS and YFSETQ. The length of the CDR3 is 14 residues. The DNA for the CDR3 is TGCGCCAGCAGCTTGGCGGGTAGGACAGATACGCAGTATTTT. This translates into CASSLAGRTDTQYF.

The chain has TRBV25-1 and TRBJ1-2; 10 bases agree with TRBD1. V trimming: 5 bases; J trimming: 6 bases; junction bases outside the gene matches: 15. Germline V CDR1 and CDR2: MGHDK, SYGVNS. CDR3 length: 17 amino acids. DNA of the CDR3: TGTGCCAGCAGTCTTAGAGCCCGGACAGGGGGAGGGGATGGCTACACCTTC. Its protein is CASSLRARTGGGDGYTF.

This chain uses TRBV5-4 with TRBJ2-5; TRBD2 aligns across 7 bases. Looked up from germline, CDR1 is SGHNT and CDR2 is YYREEE (reference sequence). Trimming at V came to 4 bases and at J to 2 bases, leaving 8 bases not matched to a gene. The CDR3 has 15 amino acids. DNA of the CDR3: TGTGCCAGCAGCCCAACCCCAGCGGGGCAAGAGACCCAGTACTTC. Translation: CASSPTPAGQETQYF. Complete variable domain (other parts from reference TRBV5-4 and TRBJ2-5): ETGVTQSPTHLIKTRGQQVTLRCSSQSGHNTVSWYQQALGQGPQFIFQYYREEENGRGNFPPRFSGLQFPNYSSELNVNALELDDSALYLCASSPTPAGQETQYFGPGTRLLVL.

This chain joins TRBV6-1 and TRBJ1-2; D remains unclear. Trimming stripped 7 bases from V and 0 bases from J, with 12 bases between. Germline CDR1 reads MNHNS; CDR2 reads SASEGT. CDR3 size: 14 residues. CDR3 sequence: CASTGTRSNYGYTF. The CDR3, as DNA: TGTGCCAGCACCGGAACCCGGTCTAACTATGGCTACACCTTC.

The J gene is TRBJ1-5, the V gene TRBV28, with a tentative D call TRBD1 (5 bases). The CDR3 is made up of 14 amino acids. Germline V gene sequence: CDR1 MDHEN, CDR2 SYDVKM. V lost 6 bases, J lost 6 bases, and 15 bases lay in between. The CDR3 loop is CASSIDSLRQPQHF. CDR3 nucleotides: TGTGCCAGCAGCATTGACAGCCTCCGTCAGCCCCAGCATTTT.

J is TRBJ2-3 and V is TRBV7-2; 8 bases are shared with TRBD1. The V and J ends lost 7 bases and 1 base, in that order; junction bases with no gene match: 10. CDR1 and CDR2 from the germline V gene are SGHTA and FQGNSA. The CDR3 consists of 16 residues. This CDR3 reads CASTQGATIRTDTQYF. The CDR3 nucleotides are TGTGCCAGCACCCAGGGGGCTACCATCCGCACAGATACGCAGTATTTT. Full variable domain (missing parts from reference TRBV7-2 and TRBJ2-3): GAGVSQSPSNKVTEKGKDVELRCDPISGHTALYWYRQSLGQGLEFLIYFQGNSAPDKSGLPSDRFSAERTGGSVSTLTIQRTQQEDSAVYLCASTQGATIRTDTQYFGPGTRLTVL.

This chain links TRBV11-2 with TRBJ1-2; D gene unclear. The CDR3 is 12 residues long. The germline gives CDR1 SGHAT, CDR2 FQNNGV. V gave up 2 bases and J gave up 8 bases, with 9 bases separating them. DNA of the CDR3: TGTGCCAGCAGCTTAAGGGCGGGGGGCTACACCTTC. Its translation: CASSLRAGGYTF.

The rearrangement joins TRBV27 to TRBJ2-7; D may be TRBD2 (5 bases). The germline V gene encodes CDR1 MNHEY and CDR2 SMNVEV (reference sequence). Trimming left V 2 bases short and J 3 bases short, with 8 bases between. This CDR3 has 13 residues. This chain's CDR3 is CASSLAGHYEQYF. The CDR3 DNA reads as TGTGCCAGCAGTTTAGCGGGCCACTACGAGCAGTACTTC.

The CDR3 sequence: CASSLLGGVSGGSYEQYF. As DNA, the CDR3 is TGTGCCAGCAGCCTCCTCGGAGGGGTATCAGGGGGATCCTACGAGCAGTACTTC. The chain links TRBV7-8 to TRBJ2-7; tentative D call: TRBD1 (7 bases). The CDR3 has 18 amino acids. The ends were cut back, 5 bases at V and 1 base at J, with 24 bases in the middle. Germline V gene lookup returns CDR1 SGHVS and CDR2 FQNEAQ.

This sequence joins TRBV4-1 and TRBJ1-1, with 12 bases identical to TRBD1. The CDR3 length is 17 residues. J lost 11 bases, V lost 1 base, and 14 bases had no gene match. Germline V gene data show CDR1 as MGHRA and CDR2 as YSYEKL. In DNA form, the CDR3 reads TGCGCCAGCAGCCAAGCCTTGACCGGGACAGGGGGCCCACGGGCTTTCTTT. This codes for CASSQALTGTGGPRAFF.

The chain recombines TRBV19 with TRBJ1-3; D is undetermined. Germline V gene sequence: CDR1 LNHDA, CDR2 SQIVND (reference sequence). The CDR3 extends over 13 amino acids. V dropped 2 bases and J dropped 4 bases, with 6 bases sitting between them. In nucleotides, the CDR3 is TGTGCCAGTAGTATACCCCGAGGAAACACCATATATTTT. This encodes CASSIPRGNTIYF.

The chain combines TRBV6-1 with TRBJ1-4; unclear D gene. Between the trimmed V and J ends, which lost 4 bases and 0 bases, there was a span of 21 bases. Germline lookup yields CDR1 MNHNS and CDR2 SASEGT. This CDR3 spans 19 amino acids. CDR3 nucleotide sequence: TGTGCCAGCAGTGTACGACCCAGGTATGGGGTGTCAACTAATGAAAAACTGTTTTTT. It specifies CASSVRPRYGVSTNEKLFF.

The rearrangement uses TRBV7-2 and TRBJ2-7; a weak D match, TRBD2 (6 bases). The CDR3 loop spans 14 amino acids. Trimming pared 6 bases from V and 2 bases from J, leaving 14 bases between. Germline V gene sequence: CDR1 SGHTA, CDR2 FQGNSA. For the CDR3, the DNA is TGTGCCAGCAGTGGGCGGGGCCTGGCCTACGAGCAGTACTTC. Translating gives CASSGRGLAYEQYF.

The chain combines TRBV4-1 with TRBJ2-1; 7 nucleotides agree with TRBD2. Germline V gene lookup returns CDR1 MGHRA and CDR2 YSYEKL. The CDR3 is 17 amino acids. V lost 6 bases and J lost 5; bases outside the gene matches: 16. Here the CDR3 DNA reads TGCGCCAGCAGAAAACCCGAGGGGCTAGCGGATAACAATGAGCAGTTCTTC. Its translation is CASRKPEGLADNNEQFF.

V usage is TRBV5-1 and J usage is TRBJ2-7; 8 nucleotides line up with TRBD1. Trimming cost V 4 bases and J 3 bases; bases outside gene matches: 3. CDR3 length equals 13 residues. Germline V CDR1 and CDR2: SGHRS, YFSETQ. CDR3 amino acids: CASSADRDYEQYF. The CDR3 region has the DNA TGCGCCAGCAGCGCGGACAGGGACTACGAGCAGTACTTC.

The rearrangement links TRBV28 to TRBJ1-5, with no clear D. Trimming took 6 bases from V and 0 from J, leaving 12 bases between them. There are 15 residues in the CDR3. CDR1 and CDR2 (germline): MDHEN, SYDVKM. This CDR3 reads CASRPDGHSNQPQHF. In nucleotides, the CDR3 is TGTGCCAGCAGACCGGACGGCCATAGCAATCAGCCCCAGCATTTT.

The chain links TRBV9 to TRBJ1-5; no firm D call. Germline V CDR1 and CDR2: SGDLS, YYNGEE. This CDR3 comprises 15 residues. V lost 0 bases and J 7 bases, leaving 14 bases between the germline ends. The CDR3 nucleotides read TGTGCCAGCAGCGTAGGGGCAGGTGAAGGGCAGCCCCAGCATTTT. It translates to CASSVGAGEGQPQHF.